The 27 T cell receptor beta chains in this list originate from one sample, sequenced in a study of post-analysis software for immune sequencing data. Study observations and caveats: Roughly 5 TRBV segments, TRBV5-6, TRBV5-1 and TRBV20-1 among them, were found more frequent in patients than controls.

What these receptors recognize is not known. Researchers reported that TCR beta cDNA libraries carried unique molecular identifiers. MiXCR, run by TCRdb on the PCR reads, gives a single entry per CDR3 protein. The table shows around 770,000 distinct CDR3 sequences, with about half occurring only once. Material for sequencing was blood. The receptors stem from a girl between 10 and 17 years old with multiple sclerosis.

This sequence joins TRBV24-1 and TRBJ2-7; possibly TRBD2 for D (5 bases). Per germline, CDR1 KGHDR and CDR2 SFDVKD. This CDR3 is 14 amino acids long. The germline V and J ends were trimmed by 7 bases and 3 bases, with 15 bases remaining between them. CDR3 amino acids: CATRSSSGSYEQYF. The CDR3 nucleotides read TGTGCCACCAGATCGAGCAGCGGAAGCTACGAGCAGTACTTC.

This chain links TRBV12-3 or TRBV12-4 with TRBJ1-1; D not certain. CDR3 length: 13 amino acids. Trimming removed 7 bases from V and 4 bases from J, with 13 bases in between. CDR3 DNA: TGTGCCAGCAACCCCAGCGGGGTCACTGAAGCTTTCTTT. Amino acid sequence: CASNPSGVTEAFF.

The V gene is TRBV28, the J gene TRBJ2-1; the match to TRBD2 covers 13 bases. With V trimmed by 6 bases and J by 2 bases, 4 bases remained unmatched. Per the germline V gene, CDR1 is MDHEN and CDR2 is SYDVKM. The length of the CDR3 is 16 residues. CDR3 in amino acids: CASRPGLAGAYNEQFF. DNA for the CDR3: TGTGCCAGCAGACCCGGACTAGCGGGGGCCTACAATGAGCAGTTCTTC.

The CDR3 reads CSVRERNTEAFF. In DNA, the CDR3 is TGCAGCGTGAGGGAAAGGAACACTGAAGCTTTCTTT. J is TRBJ1-1 and V is TRBV29-1, with D unresolved. This CDR3 contains 12 residues. Germline lookup yields CDR1 SQVTM and CDR2 ANQGSEA. V was clipped by 6 bases and J by 1 base, with 9 bases between them.

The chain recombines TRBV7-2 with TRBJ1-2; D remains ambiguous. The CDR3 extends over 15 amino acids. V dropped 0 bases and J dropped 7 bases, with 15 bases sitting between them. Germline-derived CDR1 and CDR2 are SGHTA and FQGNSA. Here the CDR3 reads CASSLARSSEGGYTF. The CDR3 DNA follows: TGTGCCAGCAGCTTAGCCCGTAGCTCAGAAGGTGGCTACACCTTC.

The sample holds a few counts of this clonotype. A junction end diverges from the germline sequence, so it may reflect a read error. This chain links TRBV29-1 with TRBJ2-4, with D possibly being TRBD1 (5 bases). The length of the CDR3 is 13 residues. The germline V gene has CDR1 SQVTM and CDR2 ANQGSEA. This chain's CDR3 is CSVETVAKNIQYF. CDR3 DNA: TGCAGCGTTGAGACAGTCGCCAAGAACATTCAGTACTTC.

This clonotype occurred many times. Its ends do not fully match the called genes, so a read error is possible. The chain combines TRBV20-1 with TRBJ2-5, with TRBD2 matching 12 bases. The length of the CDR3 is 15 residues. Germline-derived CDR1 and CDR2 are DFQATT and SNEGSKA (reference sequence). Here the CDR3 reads CSAPRLAGVQEPQYF. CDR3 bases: TGCAGTGCTCCCCGACTAGCGGGAGTTCAAGAGCCCCAGTACTTC.

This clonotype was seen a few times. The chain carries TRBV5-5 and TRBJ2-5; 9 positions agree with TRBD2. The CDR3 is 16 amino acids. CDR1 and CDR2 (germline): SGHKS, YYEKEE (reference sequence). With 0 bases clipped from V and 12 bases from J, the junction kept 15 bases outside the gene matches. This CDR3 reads CASSLELAGVLQREYF. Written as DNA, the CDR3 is TGTGCCAGCAGCTTGGAATTAGCGGGGGTACTACAAAGAGAGTACTTC.

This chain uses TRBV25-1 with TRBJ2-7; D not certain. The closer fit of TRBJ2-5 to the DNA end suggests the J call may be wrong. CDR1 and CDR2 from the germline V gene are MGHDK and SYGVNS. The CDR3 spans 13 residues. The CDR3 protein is CASSERSEKTQYF. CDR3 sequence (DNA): TGTGCCAGCAGTGAAAGGTCTGAGAAGACCCAGTACTTC.

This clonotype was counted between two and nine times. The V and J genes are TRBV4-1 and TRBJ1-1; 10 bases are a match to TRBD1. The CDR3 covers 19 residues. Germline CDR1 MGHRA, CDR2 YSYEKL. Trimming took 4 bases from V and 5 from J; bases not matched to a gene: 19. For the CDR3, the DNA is TGCGCCAGCAGCCTCCAGGGGCCCGGGACAGGGGATCTATGGACTGAAGCTTTCTTT. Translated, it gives CASSLQGPGTGDLWTEAFF.

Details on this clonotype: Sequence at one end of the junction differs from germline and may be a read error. This CDR3 is CASSEGLAGGNEQFF. The DNA of the CDR3 is TGCGCCAGCAGCGAGGGACTAGCGGGAGGGAATGAGCAGTTCTTC. The rearrangement uses TRBV2 and TRBJ2-1; 16 bases fit TRBD2. CDR3 length: 15 amino acids. The V gene's germline CDR1 is SNHLY and CDR2 FYNNEI.

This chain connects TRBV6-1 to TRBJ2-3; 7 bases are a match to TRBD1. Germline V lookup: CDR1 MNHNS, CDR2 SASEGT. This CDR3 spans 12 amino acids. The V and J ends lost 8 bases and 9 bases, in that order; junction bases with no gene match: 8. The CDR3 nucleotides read TGTGCCAGCGCCCCCGGGACAGCCACGCAGTATTTT. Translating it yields CASAPGTATQYF.

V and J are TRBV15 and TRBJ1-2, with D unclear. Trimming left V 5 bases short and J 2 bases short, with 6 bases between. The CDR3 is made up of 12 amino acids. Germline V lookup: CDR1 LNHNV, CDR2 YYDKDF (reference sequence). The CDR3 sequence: CATSSGNYGYTF. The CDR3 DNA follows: TGTGCCACCAGCTCCGGGAACTATGGCTACACCTTC.

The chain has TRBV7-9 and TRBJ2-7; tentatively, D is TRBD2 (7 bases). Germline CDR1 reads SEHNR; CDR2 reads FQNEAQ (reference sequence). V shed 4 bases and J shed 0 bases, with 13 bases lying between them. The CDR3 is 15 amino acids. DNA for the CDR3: TGTGCCAGCAGCTGGGGGGGACAAGGCTCCTACGAGCAGTACTTC. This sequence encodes CASSWGGQGSYEQYF. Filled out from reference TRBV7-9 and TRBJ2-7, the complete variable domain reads DTGVSQNPRHKITKRGQNVTFRCDPISEHNRLYWYRQTLGQGPEFLTYFQNEAQLEKSRLLSDRFSAERPKGSFSTLEIQRTEQGDSAMYLCASSWGGQGSYEQYFGPGTRLTVT.

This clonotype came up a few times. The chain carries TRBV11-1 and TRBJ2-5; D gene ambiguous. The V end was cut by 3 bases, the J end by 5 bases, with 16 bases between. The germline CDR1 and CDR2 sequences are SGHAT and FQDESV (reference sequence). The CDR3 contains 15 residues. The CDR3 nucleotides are TGTGCCAGCAGCTTTCGCATTACCCATGATGAGACCCAGTACTTC. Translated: CASSFRITHDETQYF.

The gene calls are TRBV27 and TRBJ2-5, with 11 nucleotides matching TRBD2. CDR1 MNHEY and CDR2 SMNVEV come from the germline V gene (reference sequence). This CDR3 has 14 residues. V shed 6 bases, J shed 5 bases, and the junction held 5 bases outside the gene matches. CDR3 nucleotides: TGTGCCAGCAGCTCTACTAGCGGGGGTGAGACCCAGTACTTC. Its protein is CASSSTSGGETQYF.

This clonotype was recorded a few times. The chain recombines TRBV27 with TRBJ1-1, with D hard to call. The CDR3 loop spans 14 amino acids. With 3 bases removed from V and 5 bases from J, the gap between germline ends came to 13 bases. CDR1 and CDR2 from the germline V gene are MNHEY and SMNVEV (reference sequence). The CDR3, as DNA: TGTGCCAGCAGTTTTTCCGACCCGAGGACTGAAGCTTTCTTT. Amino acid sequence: CASSFSDPRTEAFF.

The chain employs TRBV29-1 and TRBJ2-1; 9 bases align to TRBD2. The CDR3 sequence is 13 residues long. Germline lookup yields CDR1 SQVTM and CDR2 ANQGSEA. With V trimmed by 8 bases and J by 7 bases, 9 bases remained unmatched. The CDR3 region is CSSSGGGGNEQFF. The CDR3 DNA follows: TGCAGCAGTTCGGGCGGGGGGGGTAATGAGCAGTTCTTC.

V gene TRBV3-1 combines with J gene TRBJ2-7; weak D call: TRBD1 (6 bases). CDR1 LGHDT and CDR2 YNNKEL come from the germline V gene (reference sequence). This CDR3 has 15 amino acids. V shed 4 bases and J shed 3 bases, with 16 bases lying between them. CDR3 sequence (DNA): TGTGCCAGCAGCCCTTCCTCGACAGGTTTCTACGAGCAGTACTTC. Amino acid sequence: CASSPSSTGFYEQYF.

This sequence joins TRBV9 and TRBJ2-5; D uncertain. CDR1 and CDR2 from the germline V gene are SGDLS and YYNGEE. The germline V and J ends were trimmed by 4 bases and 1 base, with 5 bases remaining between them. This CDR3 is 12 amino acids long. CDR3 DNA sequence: TGTGCCAGCAGCTCTCCCCAAGAGACCCAGTACTTC. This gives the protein CASSSPQETQYF.

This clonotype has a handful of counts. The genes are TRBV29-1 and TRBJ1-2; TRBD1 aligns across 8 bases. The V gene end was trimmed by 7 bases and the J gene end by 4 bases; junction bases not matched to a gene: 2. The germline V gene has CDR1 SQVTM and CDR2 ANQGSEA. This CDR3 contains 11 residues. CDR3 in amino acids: CSAGQGYGYTF. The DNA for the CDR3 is TGCAGCGCCGGACAGGGCTATGGCTACACCTTC.

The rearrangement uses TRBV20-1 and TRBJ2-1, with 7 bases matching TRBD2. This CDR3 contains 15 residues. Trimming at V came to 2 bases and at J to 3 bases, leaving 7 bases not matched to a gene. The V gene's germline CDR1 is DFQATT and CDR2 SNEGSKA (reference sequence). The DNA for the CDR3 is TGCAGTGCTAGAAGTAGGCGGGAGCTCTACAATGAGCAGTTCTTC. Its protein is CSARSRRELYNEQFF.

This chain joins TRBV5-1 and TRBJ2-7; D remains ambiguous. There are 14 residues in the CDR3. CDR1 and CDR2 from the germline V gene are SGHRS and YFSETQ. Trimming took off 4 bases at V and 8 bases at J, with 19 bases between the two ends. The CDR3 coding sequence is TGCGCCAGCAGCAGTGACTGGTCTCCTACGAAGCAGTACTTC. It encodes CASSSDWSPTKQYF.

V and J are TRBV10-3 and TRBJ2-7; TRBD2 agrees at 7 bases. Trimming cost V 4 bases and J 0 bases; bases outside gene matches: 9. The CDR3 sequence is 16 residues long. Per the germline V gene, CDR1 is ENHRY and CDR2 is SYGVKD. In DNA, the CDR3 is TGTGCCATCAGTGCAGGTTTCGGCGGGAGCTCCTACGAGCAGTACTTC. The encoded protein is CAISAGFGGSSYEQYF.

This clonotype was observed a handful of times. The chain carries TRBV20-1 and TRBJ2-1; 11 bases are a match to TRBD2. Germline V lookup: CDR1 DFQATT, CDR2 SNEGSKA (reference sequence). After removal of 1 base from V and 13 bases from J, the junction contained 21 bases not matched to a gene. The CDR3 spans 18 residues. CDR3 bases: TGCAGTGCTAGAGCCCCCGGGACTAGCGGCCGGGGGTTTGAGACCCAGTTCTTC. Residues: CSARAPGTSGRGFETQFF.

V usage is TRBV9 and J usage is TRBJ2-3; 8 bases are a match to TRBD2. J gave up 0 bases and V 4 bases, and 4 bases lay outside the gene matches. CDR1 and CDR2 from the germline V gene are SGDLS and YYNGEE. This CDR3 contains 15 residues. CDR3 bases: TGTGCCAGCAGCCCGGGACTAGAAAGCACAGATACGCAGTATTTT. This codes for CASSPGLESTDTQYF.

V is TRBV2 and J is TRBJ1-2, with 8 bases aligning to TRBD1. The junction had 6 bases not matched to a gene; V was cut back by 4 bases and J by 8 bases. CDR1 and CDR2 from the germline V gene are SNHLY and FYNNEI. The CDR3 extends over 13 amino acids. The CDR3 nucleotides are TGTGCCAGCAGTGTTGACAGGGGTAAAGGCTACACCTTC. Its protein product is CASSVDRGKGYTF.